The T cell receptor (beta chain) under discussion was sequenced for a study of response to subunit inactivated influenza vaccine. MiXCR was run by TCRdb on the RT-PCR reads, yielding one entry per CDR3 protein. The sample carries about 650,000 distinct CDR3 sequences, approximately 14% recorded once. This clonotype was seen more than once but under ten times. Antigen specificity is unknown. Overall study results and limits: New T cells are recruited in small numbers by each seasonal influenza vaccination, according to the authors' suggestion.

Germline CDR1 is MNHEY and CDR2 is SVGEGT. The CDR3 consists of 13 residues. Between the trimmed V and J ends, which lost 8 bases and 6 bases, there was a span of 16 bases. The chain combines TRBV6-2 or TRBV6-3 with TRBJ1-2; D may be TRBD1 (5 bases). This material consisted of PBMCs from blood, taken 11 to 12 days after vaccination. This clonotype was obtained from a man aged 50 to 60 who received an inactivated influenza vaccine. The CDR3 nucleotides read TGTGCCAGCGTGGGGCGGGGATCTGATGGCTACACCTTC. Protein product: CASVGRGSDGYTF.